The entry that follows covers one T cell receptor beta chain sequence. This specimen belongs to a study of technical replicates of blood from four donors. Clones were sequenced by immunoSEQ multiplex PCR, and TCRdb holds only the in-frame ones, with some missing. The table includes tens of thousands of clones, about 90% detected once. The V gene lost 5 bases and the J gene lost 4 bases, with 8 bases spanning the gap. Germline V lookup: CDR1 SGHVS, CDR2 FQNEAQ. This CDR3 has 12 amino acids. The gene calls are TRBV7-8 and TRBJ1-2; D gene unclear. This receptor was identified in a human donor in good health. Some clones in this sample may be carry-over from other donors' samples. Sequencing was carried out using PBMCs. CDR3 nucleotides: TGTGCCAGCAGCCCGTCCCGCTATGGCTACACCTTC. Its protein is CASSPSRYGYTF.